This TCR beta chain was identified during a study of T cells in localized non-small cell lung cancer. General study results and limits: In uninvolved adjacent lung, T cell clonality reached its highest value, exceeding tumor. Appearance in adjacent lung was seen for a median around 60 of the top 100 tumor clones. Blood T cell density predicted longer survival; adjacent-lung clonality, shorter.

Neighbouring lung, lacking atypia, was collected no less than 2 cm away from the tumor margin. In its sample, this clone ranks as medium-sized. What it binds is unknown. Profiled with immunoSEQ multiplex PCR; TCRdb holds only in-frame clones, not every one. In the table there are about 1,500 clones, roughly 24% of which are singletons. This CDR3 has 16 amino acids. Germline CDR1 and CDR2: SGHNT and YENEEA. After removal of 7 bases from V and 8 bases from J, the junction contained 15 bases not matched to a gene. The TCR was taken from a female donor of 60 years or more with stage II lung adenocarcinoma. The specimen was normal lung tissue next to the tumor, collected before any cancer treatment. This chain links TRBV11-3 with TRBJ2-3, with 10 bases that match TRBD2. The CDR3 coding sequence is TGTGCCAGCACCTTCACGACTAGCGGGCGCCAGGGTACGCAGTATTTT. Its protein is CASTFTTSGRQGTQYF.